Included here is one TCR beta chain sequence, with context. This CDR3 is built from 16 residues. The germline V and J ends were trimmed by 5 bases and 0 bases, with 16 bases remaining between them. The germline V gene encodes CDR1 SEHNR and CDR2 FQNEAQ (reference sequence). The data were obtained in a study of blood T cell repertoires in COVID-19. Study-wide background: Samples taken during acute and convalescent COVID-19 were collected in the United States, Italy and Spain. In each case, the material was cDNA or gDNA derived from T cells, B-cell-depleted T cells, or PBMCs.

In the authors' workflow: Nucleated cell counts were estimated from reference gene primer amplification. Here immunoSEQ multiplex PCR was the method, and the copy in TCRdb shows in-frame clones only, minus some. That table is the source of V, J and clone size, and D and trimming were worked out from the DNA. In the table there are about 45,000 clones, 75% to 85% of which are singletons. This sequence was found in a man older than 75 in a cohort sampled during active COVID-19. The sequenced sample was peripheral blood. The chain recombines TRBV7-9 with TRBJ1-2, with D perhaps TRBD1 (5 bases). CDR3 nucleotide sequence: TGTGCCAGCAGCCCGAAAACAGGTCTAACTAACTATGGCTACACCTTC. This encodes CASSPKTGLTNYGYTF.